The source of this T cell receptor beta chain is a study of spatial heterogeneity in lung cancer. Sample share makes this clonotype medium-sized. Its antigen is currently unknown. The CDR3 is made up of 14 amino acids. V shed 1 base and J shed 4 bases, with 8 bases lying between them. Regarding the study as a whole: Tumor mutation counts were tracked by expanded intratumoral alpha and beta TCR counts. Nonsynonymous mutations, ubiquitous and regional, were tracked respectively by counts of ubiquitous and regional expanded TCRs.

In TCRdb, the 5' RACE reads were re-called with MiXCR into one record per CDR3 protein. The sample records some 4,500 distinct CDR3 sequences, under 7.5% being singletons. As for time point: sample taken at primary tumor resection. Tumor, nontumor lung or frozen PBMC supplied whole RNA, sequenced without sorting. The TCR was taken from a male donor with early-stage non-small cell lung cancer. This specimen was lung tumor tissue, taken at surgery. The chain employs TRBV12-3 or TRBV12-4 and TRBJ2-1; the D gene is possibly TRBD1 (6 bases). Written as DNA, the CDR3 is TGTGCCAGCAGTTTAGACAGGGAGTACAATGAGCAGTTCTTC. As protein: CASSLDREYNEQFF.